The 3 T cell receptor beta chains below come from one sample, sequenced in a study of CD8 T cells in Susac syndrome. Random hexamers were used to reverse transcribe an amount of about 0.45 to 1 ug RNA. TCRdb passed the immunoSEQ multiplex PCR reads through MiXCR, listing each CDR3 protein once. This sample has 130,000 to 150,000 distinct CDR3 sequences, with around 94% found just once. Sequenced: CD4+ T cells from PBMCs. The receptors derive from a human donor in good health.

The J gene is TRBJ2-7, the V gene TRBV5-6; D call uncertain. The V gene lost 2 bases and the J gene lost 0 bases, with 9 bases spanning the gap. The CDR3 consists of 14 residues. Germline values: CDR1 SGHDT, CDR2 YYEEEE. CDR3 bases: TGTGCCAGCAGCTTCGGCTACAGCTCCTACGAGCAGTACTTC. It encodes CASSFGYSSYEQYF.

On this clonotype itself: The junction shows a germline mismatch at one end, possibly a read error. The chain has TRBV27 and TRBJ2-6; D is perhaps TRBD1 (6 bases). From germline, CDR1 is MNHEY and CDR2 SMNVEV (reference sequence). The length of the CDR3 is 15 residues. The CDR3: CANSRTDSGANVLTF. As DNA, the CDR3 is TGTGCCAACAGTAGGACAGACTCTGGGGCCAACGTCCTGACTTTC.

The V gene is TRBV20-1, the J gene TRBJ1-1; D not resolved. This CDR3 comprises 12 residues. Trimming shortened V by 3 bases and J by 0 bases, and 5 bases separated the two germline ends. Germline CDR1 DFQATT, CDR2 SNEGSKA (reference sequence). The CDR3 sequence: CSARTLNTEAFF. CDR3 DNA: TGCAGTGCTAGGACTCTGAACACTGAAGCTTTCTTT.